This TCR beta chain was sequenced in a study of cytomegalovirus exposure and HLA in healthy donors. With regard to this clone: Antigen: not known.

Study-wide findings and caveats: The classifier reportedly diagnosed cytomegalovirus status with high sensitivity and specificity. Highest at DRB1 and lowest at HLA-C, TCR association rates differed among HLA loci in a later analysis.

In the PCR, 60 Vbeta and 13 Jbeta primers were used. Profiled with immunoSEQ multiplex PCR; TCRdb holds only in-frame clones, not every one. The data contain about 120,000 clones, 77% of them singletons. Healthy bone marrow donors made up the cohort. The CDR3 is made up of 17 amino acids. V shed 6 bases, J shed 2 bases, and the junction held 13 bases outside the gene matches. Germline V gene sequence: CDR1 SNHLY, CDR2 FYNNEI. The rearrangement joins TRBV2 to TRBJ1-5, with TRBD1 matching 7 bases. This receptor was identified in a man in his late teens or twenties in good health and CMV-seropositive. Sequencing was carried out using PBMCs. The CDR3 DNA reads TGTGCCAGCAGGGAAAAGACAGGGAGTCATGGCAATCAGCCCCAGCATTTT. It is translated as CASREKTGSHGNQPQHF. The full variable domain, its missing parts supplied by reference TRBV2 and TRBJ1-5, is EPEVTQTPSHQVTQMGQEVILRCVPISNHLYFYWYRQILGQKVEFLVSFYNNEISEKSEIFDDQFSVERPDGSNFTLKIRSTKLEDSAMYFCASREKTGSHGNQPQHFGDGTRLSIL.